This is a list of T cell receptor beta chains from one sample in a study of T cell clonotyping in hematopoietic cell transplantation. Some clones are missing from TCRdb's copy, which holds only in-frame ones; the method was immunoSEQ multiplex PCR. The sample comprises more than 55,000 clones, approximately 94% of which are singletons, and roughly 1.7% rests with the top ten. Sample: peripheral blood mononuclear cells. These receptors originate from a man in his fifties or sixties in good health. Some clones in this sample may be carry-over from other donors' samples. Each CDR3 is given with its conserved first and last residue. The D gene is left open where the match is weak. Where a row states a size, it is once, few, many or the class of an expanded clone; other rows omit it.

>TRBD1|TRBJ2-7|TRBV5-1|-
CASSLSGQYLYEQYF
TGCGCCAGCAGCCTATCGGGACAGTACCTCTACGAGCAGTACTTC
>-|TRBJ2-3|TRBV2|-
CASRPAATDTQYF
TGTGCCAGCAGACCCGCGGCCACAGATACGCAGTATTTT
>TRBD2|TRBJ2-7|TRBV6-5|-
CASSISGSYEQYF
TGTGCCAGCTCCATTAGCGGGAGCTACGAGCAGTACTTC
>-|TRBJ2-1|TRBV29-1|-
CSGDGSSAANNEQFF
TGCAGCGGGGACGGGTCTTCCGCTGCGAACAATGAGCAGTTCTTC
>TRBD1|TRBJ1-2|TRBV14|-
CASSRGTDNYGYTF
TGTGCCAGCAGCCGGGGGACAGATAACTATGGCTACACCTTC
>-|TRBJ2-4|TRBV19|-
CASNGPSRDSNIQYF
TGTGCCAGTAACGGGCCCTCGAGGGATTCGAACATTCAGTACTTC
>-|TRBJ2-7|TRBV28|-
CASRHQAPEQYF
TGTGCCAGCAGGCACCAAGCCCCAGAGCAGTACTTC
>TRBD2|TRBJ2-2|TRBV7-2|-
CASSPRLALYTGELFF
TGTGCCAGCTCCCCACGACTAGCTTTGTACACCGGGGAGCTGTTTTTT
>-|TRBJ2-7|TRBV19|-
CASSIGKGTYYEQYF
TGTGCCAGTAGTATTGGAAAGGGGACTTACTACGAGCAGTACTTC
>-|TRBJ1-2|TRBV28|-
CAREHPHRADYGYTF
TGTGCCAGAGAACACCCCCACAGGGCGGACTATGGCTACACCTTC
>-|TRBJ1-2|TRBV28|-
CASSLGGQAYGYTF
TGTGCCAGCAGTTTGGGGGGTCAGGCCTATGGCTACACCTTC
>TRBD1|TRBJ2-3|TRBV2|-
CASSADRGAGEQYF
TGTGCCAGCAGCGCCGACAGGGGTGCAGGGGAGCAGTATTTT
>TRBD1|TRBJ1-4|TRBV19|-
CASKPGQTKPNEKLFF
TGTGCCAGTAAGCCGGGACAGACAAAACCTAATGAAAAACTGTTTTTT
>-|TRBJ2-1|TRBV7-2|-
CASSLDSGPGYNEQFF
TGTGCCAGCAGCTTAGACTCGGGACCCGGATACAATGAGCAGTTCTTC
>-|TRBJ2-6|TRBV6-5|few
CASALSGANVLTF
TGTGCCAGCGCCCTCTCTGGGGCCAACGTCCTGACTTTC
>-|TRBJ1-1|TRBV5-6|-
CASSFGAGSTEAFF
TGTGCCAGCAGCTTCGGGGCAGGGTCTACTGAAGCTTTCTTT
>TRBD2|TRBJ2-7|TRBV6-6|-
CASSPSGRSYEQYF
TGTGCCAGCAGTCCTAGCGGACGCTCCTACGAGCAGTACTTC
>-|TRBJ2-7|TRBV6-1|-
CASVAGQTYEQYF
TGTGCCAGCGTTGCGGGACAGACTTACGAGCAGTACTTC
>TRBD2|TRBJ2-1|TRBV7-9|-
CASSFPGLAGANEQFF
TGTGCCAGCAGCTTTCCTGGCCTAGCGGGGGCCAATGAGCAGTTCTTC
>-|TRBJ1-2|TRBV10-3|-
CAISDSGHNYGYTF
TGTGCCATCAGTGACTCCGGACATAACTATGGCTACACCTTC
>-|TRBJ2-5|TRBV7-2|-
CASSPYRDGETQYF
TGTGCCAGCAGCCCCTATCGGGACGGGGAGACCCAGTACTTC
>-|TRBJ1-1|TRBV27|-
CASSLAGGMNTEAFF
TGTGCCAGCAGTTTGGCGGGGGGGATGAACACTGAAGCTTTCTTT
>-|TRBJ1-4|TRBV10-3|-
CAISGSLGQTREKLFF
TGTGCCATCAGCGGAAGTCTAGGACAGACCAGGGAAAAACTGTTTTTT
>-|TRBJ1-2|TRBV2|-
CASSESNYGYTF
TGTGCCAGCAGTGAATCTAACTATGGCTACACCTTC
>-|TRBJ1-1|TRBV29-1|-
CSVSGTTNTEAFF
TGCAGCGTTTCAGGGACAACGAACACTGAAGCTTTCTTT
>-|TRBJ2-5|TRBV6-5|-
CASSPRDGQETQYF
TGTGCCAGCAGCCCTCGGGACGGTCAAGAGACCCAGTACTTC
>-|TRBJ1-3|TRBV27|-
CASRQTHSGNTIYF
TGTGCCAGCCGCCAGACTCACTCTGGAAACACCATATATTTT
>-|TRBJ2-5|TRBV28|-
CASSLGGLLGGEQYF
TGTGCCAGCAGTTTGGGGGGACTACTAGGGGGGGAGCAGTACTTC
>TRBD2|TRBJ2-7|TRBV5-1|-
CASSPRTSREQYF
TGCGCCAGCAGCCCGAGGACTAGCCGCGAGCAGTACTTC
>TRBD1|TRBJ1-4|TRBV7-9|-
CASSLEGTGEKLFF
TGTGCCAGCAGCTTAGAAGGGACAGGGGAAAAACTGTTTTTT
>-|TRBJ2-7|TRBV9|-
CASSADRASYEQYF
TGTGCCAGCAGTGCAGACAGAGCTTCCTACGAGCAGTACTTC
>-|TRBJ2-7|TRBV6-1|-
CASSEAGRAEQYF
TGTGCCAGCAGTGAAGCTGGCCGCGCCGAGCAGTACTTC
>TRBD2|TRBJ2-3|TRBV11-2|-
CASSPAGGRADTQYF
TGTGCCAGCAGCCCAGCGGGGGGGCGGGCAGATACGCAGTATTTT
>TRBD2|TRBJ2-1|TRBV9|-
CASSALLAGGHNEQFF
TGTGCCAGCAGCGCCCTTCTAGCGGGAGGGCACAATGAGCAGTTCTTC
>-|TRBJ1-6|TRBV6-1|few
CASSEEGLIPSSPLHF
TGTGCCAGCAGTGAAGAGGGACTCATACCCAGTTCACCCCTCCACTTT
>-|TRBJ1-2|TRBV2|-
CASSETRPSLYGYTF
TGTGCCAGCAGTGAGACACGGCCCTCCCTTTATGGCTACACCTTC
>TRBD1|TRBJ1-2|TRBV7-2|-
CAIGTGAGYGYTF
TGTGCCATCGGGACAGGGGCGGGCTATGGCTACACCTTC
>-|TRBJ1-5|TRBV7-2|-
CASSLEGQHNQPQHF
TGTGCCAGCAGCTTAGAAGGCCAGCACAATCAGCCCCAGCATTTT
>TRBD2|TRBJ2-5|TRBV5-1|-
CASSYGLAAGQETQYF
TGCGCCAGCAGCTACGGACTAGCCGCGGGGCAAGAGACCCAGTACTTC
>-|TRBJ1-6|TRBV9|few
CASSVLGAQGSPLHF
TGTGCCAGCAGCGTTTTGGGGGCGCAGGGTTCACCCCTCCACTTT
>-|TRBJ2-5|TRBV7-3|-
CASSLQGLETQYF
TGTGCCAGCAGCTTACAGGGGCTGGAGACCCAGTACTTC
>-|TRBJ1-1|TRBV30|few
CAWWGRAFRTEAFF
TGTGCCTGGTGGGGCAGGGCCTTTCGAACTGAAGCTTTCTTT
>-|TRBJ1-1|TRBV6-5|-
CASSLRENTEAFF
TGTGCCAGCAGTCTAAGGGAGAACACTGAAGCTTTCTTT
>-|TRBJ1-5|TRBV7-2|-
CASSLGQGVSQPQHF
TGTGCCAGCAGCTTAGGACAAGGAGTAAGTCAGCCCCAGCATTTT
>TRBD1|TRBJ2-5|TRBV11-3|-
CASSLRGGSETQYF
TGTGCCAGCAGCTTGCGAGGGGGCTCAGAGACCCAGTACTTC
>-|TRBJ2-1|TRBV13|-
CASSAGLRGEQFF
TGTGCCAGCAGCGCGGGCCTACGAGGTGAGCAGTTCTTC
>TRBD1|TRBJ1-5|TRBV28|once
CASSQRTGRSDQPQHF
TGTGCCAGCAGTCAGAGGACAGGGAGGTCGGACCAGCCCCAGCATTTT
>TRBD2|TRBJ2-2|TRBV6-5|-
CASSDGLAGGGELFF
TGTGCCAGCAGCGACGGACTAGCGGGAGGCGGGGAGCTGTTTTTT
>TRBD2|TRBJ2-3|TRBV5-8|-
CASSLGLAGAVDTQYF
TGTGCCAGCAGCTTAGGATTAGCGGGAGCGGTAGATACGCAGTATTTT
>-|TRBJ1-1|TRBV10-3|-
CAIRTRGDTEAFF
TGTGCCATCAGGACTAGGGGGGACACTGAAGCTTTCTTT
>-|TRBJ2-7|TRBV9|-
CASSVSGTGIYEQYF
TGTGCCAGCAGCGTTAGCGGGACAGGGATCTACGAGCAGTACTTC
>TRBD1|TRBJ1-3|TRBV5-1|-
CASSLDTGGNTIYF
TGCGCCAGCAGCTTGGATACAGGGGGTAACACCATATATTTT
>TRBD2|TRBJ2-1|TRBV9|-
CASSAPWGSGGTYNEQFF
TGTGCCAGCAGCGCCCCATGGGGGAGCGGGGGCACCTACAATGAGCAGTTCTTC
>-|TRBJ1-5|TRBV9|-
CASSGGGNNQPQHF
TGTGCCAGCAGCGGTGGAGGGAACAATCAGCCCCAGCATTTT
>-|TRBJ2-4|TRBV10-3|-
CASSGEGAKNIQYF
TGTGCCTCCTCCGGCGAGGGAGCCAAAAACATTCAGTACTTC